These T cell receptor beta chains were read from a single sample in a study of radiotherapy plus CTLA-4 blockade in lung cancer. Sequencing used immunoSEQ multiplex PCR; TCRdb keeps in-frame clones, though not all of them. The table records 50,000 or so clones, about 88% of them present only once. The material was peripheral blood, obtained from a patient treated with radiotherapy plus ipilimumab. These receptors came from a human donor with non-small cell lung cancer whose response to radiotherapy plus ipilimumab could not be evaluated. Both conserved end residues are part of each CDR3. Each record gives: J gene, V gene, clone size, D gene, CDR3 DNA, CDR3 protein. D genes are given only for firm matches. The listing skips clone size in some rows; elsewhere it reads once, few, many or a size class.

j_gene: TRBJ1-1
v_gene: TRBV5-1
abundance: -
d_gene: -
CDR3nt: TGCGCCAGCAGCCCTCAGATGGGCGGGGCTGAAGCTTTCTTT
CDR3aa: CASSPQMGGAEAFF

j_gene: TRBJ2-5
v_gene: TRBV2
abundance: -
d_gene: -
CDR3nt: TGTGCCAGCAGTGTGAGCCTCCAAGAGACCCAGTACTTC
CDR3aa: CASSVSLQETQYF

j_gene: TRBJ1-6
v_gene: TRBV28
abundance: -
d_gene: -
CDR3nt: TGTGCCAGCAGTTTGTCGGGGTCCTATAATTCACCCCTCCACTTT
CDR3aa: CASSLSGSYNSPLHF

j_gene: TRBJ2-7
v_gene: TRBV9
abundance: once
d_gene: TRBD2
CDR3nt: TGTGCCAGCAGCGAGCAACTAGCGGGGAGGGACGAGCAGTACTTC
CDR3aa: CASSEQLAGRDEQYF

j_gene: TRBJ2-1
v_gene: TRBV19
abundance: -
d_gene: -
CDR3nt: TGTGCCAGTAGTATCAAGGGGGGGAGGTCATGGGGCTATGAGCAGTTCTTC
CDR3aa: CASSIKGGRSWGYEQFF

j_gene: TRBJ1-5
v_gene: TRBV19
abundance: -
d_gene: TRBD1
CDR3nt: TGTGCCAGTAGACTGGACAGGGGTAATCAGCCCCAGCATTTT
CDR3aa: CASRLDRGNQPQHF

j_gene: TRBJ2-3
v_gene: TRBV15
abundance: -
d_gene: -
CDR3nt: TGTGCCACCAGCCCCCCAACAAGTGATACGCAGTATTTT
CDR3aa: CATSPPTSDTQYF

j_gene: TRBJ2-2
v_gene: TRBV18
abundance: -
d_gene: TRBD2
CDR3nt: TGTGCCAGCTCACCCCTAGCGGGAGGAGCCGGGGAGCTGTTTTTT
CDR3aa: CASSPLAGGAGELFF

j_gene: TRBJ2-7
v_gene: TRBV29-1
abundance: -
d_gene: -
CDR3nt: TGCAGCGCTGAAGGAGGGCCAAGTAACGAGCAGTACTTC
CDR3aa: CSAEGGPSNEQYF

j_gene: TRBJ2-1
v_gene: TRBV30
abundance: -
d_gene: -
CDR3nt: TGTGCCTGCGCGCAGGGATTCTCCTACAATGAGCAGTTCTTC
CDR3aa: CACAQGFSYNEQFF

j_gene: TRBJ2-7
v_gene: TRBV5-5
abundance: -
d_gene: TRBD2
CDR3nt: TGTGCCAGCAGCTTGGGGACTAGCGGGGGAGGGTACGAGCAGTACTTC
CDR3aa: CASSLGTSGGGYEQYF

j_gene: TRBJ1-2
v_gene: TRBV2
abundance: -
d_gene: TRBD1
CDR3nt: TGTGCCAGCAGTGAGGGACAGGGTTATGGCTACACCTTC
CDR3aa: CASSEGQGYGYTF

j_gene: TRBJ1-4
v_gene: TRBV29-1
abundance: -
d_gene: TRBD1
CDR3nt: TGCAGCGCCCTACAGGGGCAGAACGAAAAACTGTTTTTT
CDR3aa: CSALQGQNEKLFF

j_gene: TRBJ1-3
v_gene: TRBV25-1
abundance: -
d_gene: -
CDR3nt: TGTGCCAGTTCCCTGAGTAACACCATATATTTT
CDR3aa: CASSLSNTIYF

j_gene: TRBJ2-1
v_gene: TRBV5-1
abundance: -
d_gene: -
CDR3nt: TGCGCCAGCAAACAGGGAAGCTCCTACAATGAGCAGTTCTTC
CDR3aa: CASKQGSSYNEQFF

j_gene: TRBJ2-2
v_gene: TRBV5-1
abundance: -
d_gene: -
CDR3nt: TGCGCCAGCAGCTTGGGGGCAGGGAGGACCGGGGAGCTGTTTTTT
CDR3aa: CASSLGAGRTGELFF

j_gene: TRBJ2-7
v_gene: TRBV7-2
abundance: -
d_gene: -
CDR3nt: TGTGCCAGCAGCTTAGGGGTAGACCAGGCCTTCAAGCAGTACTTC
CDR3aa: CASSLGVDQAFKQYF

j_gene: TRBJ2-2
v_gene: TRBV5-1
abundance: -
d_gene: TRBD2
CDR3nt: TGCGCCAGCAGCCCGCCCGGGACTAGCGGGAACACCGGGGAGCTGTTTTTT
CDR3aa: CASSPPGTSGNTGELFF

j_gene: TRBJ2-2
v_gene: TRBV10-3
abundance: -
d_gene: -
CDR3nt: TGTGCCATCGGGGAGGTGGGAATTGGCGGGGAGCTGTTTTTT
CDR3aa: CAIGEVGIGGELFF

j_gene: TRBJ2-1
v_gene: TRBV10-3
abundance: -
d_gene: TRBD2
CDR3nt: TGTGCCATCAACCTGGGACTAGCGGGGGGGACAGGCGAGCAGTTCTTC
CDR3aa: CAINLGLAGGTGEQFF

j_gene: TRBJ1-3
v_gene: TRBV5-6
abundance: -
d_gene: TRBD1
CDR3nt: TGTGCCAGCAGCTTAGGTCAGGGGGGTTCCGGAAACACCATATATTTT
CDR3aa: CASSLGQGGSGNTIYF

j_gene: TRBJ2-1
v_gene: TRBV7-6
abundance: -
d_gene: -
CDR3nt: TGTGCCAGCAGCTCCGGCCCCGGCGGGGACGTGTTCTTC
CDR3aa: CASSSGPGGDVFF

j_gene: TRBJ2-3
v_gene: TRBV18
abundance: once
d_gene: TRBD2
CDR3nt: TGTGCCAGCTCACCGGGACTACCGGTGGGCACAGATACGCAGTATTTT
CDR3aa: CASSPGLPVGTDTQYF

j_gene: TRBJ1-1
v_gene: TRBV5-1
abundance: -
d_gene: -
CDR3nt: TGCGCCAGCAGCTTAGAAGGCAGGGCCACTGAAGCTTTCTTT
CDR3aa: CASSLEGRATEAFF

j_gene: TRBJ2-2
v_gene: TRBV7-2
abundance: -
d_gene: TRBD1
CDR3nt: TGTGCCAGCAGCTTAAGACCACAGGGGGCCGGGGAGCTGTTTTTT
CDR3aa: CASSLRPQGAGELFF

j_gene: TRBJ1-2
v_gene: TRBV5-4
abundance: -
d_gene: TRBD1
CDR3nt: TGTGCCAGCAGCTCCTCTCAACGGACAGGGGGCGACTACACCTTC
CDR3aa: CASSSSQRTGGDYTF

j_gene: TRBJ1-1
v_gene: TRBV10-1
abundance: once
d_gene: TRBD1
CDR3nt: TGCGCCAGCACCGCGGGACAGGGGGTCTCTGAAGCTTTCTTT
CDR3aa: CASTAGQGVSEAFF

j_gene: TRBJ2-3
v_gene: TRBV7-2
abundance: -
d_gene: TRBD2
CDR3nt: TGTGCCAGCAGCTTAGGACGTCTAGCGGGGCCCCGGGTGGATACGCAGTATTTT
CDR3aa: CASSLGRLAGPRVDTQYF

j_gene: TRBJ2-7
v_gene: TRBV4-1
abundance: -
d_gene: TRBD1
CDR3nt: TGCGCCAGCAGCCAAGCCCGGGGACAGGGGTACGAGCAGTACTTC
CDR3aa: CASSQARGQGYEQYF

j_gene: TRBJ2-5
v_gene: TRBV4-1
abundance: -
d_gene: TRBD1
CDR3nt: TGCGCCAGCAGCCAAGATCAGGGGGCTAGTGATGAGACCCAGTACTTC
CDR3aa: CASSQDQGASDETQYF

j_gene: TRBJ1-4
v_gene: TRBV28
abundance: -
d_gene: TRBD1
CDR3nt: TGTGCCAGCAGTTTATGGACCCCAGGGGGCACTAATGAAAAACTGTTTTTT
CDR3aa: CASSLWTPGGTNEKLFF

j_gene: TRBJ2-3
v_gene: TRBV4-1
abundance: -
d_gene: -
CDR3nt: TGCGCCAGCAGCCAAGATAGGGGGGGTAGACTAGCTCGGGGCACAGATACGCAGTATTTT
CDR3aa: CASSQDRGGRLARGTDTQYF

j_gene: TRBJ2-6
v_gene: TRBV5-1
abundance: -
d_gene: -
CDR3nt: TGCGCCAGCAGCCGCTCGGTTAACTCTGGGGCCAACGTCCTGACTTTC
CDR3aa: CASSRSVNSGANVLTF

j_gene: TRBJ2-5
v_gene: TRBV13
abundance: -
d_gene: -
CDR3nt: TGTGCCAGCAGCTTAGTCTCCGGACAGAGGGGCCCAGAGACCCAGTACTTC
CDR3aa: CASSLVSGQRGPETQYF

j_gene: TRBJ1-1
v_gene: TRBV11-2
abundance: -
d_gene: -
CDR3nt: TGTGCCAGCAGCTTAGGAGCTGCGAACACTGAAGCTTTCTTT
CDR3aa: CASSLGAANTEAFF

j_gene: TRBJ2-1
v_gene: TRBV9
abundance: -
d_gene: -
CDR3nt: TGTGCCAGCAGCGTACTGCCGAGCTCCTACAATGAGCAGTTCTTC
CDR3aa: CASSVLPSSYNEQFF

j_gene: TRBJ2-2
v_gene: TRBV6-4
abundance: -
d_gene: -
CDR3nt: TGTGCCAGCAGTGGGTCTCAGGGGACCGGGGAGCTGTTTTTT
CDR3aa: CASSGSQGTGELFF

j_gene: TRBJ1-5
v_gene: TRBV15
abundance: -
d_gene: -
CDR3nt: TGTGCCACCAGCTCTCGACAGCCGAATCAGCCCCAGCATTTT
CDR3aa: CATSSRQPNQPQHF